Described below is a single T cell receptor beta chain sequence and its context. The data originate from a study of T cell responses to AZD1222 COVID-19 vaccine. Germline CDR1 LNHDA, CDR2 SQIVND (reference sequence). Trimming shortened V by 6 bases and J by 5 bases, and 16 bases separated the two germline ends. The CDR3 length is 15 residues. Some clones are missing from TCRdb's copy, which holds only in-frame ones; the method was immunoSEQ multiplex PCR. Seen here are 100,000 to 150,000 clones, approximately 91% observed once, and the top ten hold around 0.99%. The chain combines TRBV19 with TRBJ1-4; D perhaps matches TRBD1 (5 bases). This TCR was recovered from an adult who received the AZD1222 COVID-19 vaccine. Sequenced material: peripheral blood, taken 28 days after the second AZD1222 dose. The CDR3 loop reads CASSRRQGPNEKLFF. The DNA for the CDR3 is TGTGCCAGTAGCCGGAGGCAGGGACCAAATGAAAAACTGTTTTTT.